This is a list of T cell receptor beta chains from one sample in a study of a mutant IDH1 vaccine in newly diagnosed glioma. Repertoires were generated with immunoSEQ multiplex PCR, while TCRdb's copy carries only in-frame clones and drops some. This sample has tens of thousands of clones, with over 65% found just once. For these TCRs, the target antigens are not known. The sample here was PBMCs, taken from a glioma patient whose treatment included an IDH1 peptide vaccine. Receptor source: a man between 40 and 49 years old with glioma. Both conserved end residues are part of each CDR3. Fields, in order: V gene, D gene, clone size, J gene, CDR3 protein, CDR3 DNA. A D gene is named only where the DNA matches it firmly. Clone size appears in some rows only: once, few, many, or a class for an expanded clone.

v_gene: TRBV6-5
d_gene: TRBD2
abundance: once
j_gene: TRBJ2-1
CDR3aa: CASSYAASGRRLEQFF
CDR3nt: TGTGCCAGCAGTTACGCTGCTAGCGGGAGGCGGTTAGAGCAGTTCTTC

v_gene: TRBV5-1
d_gene: TRBD1
abundance: NA
j_gene: TRBJ2-7
CDR3aa: CASSSSPGTGYEQYF
CDR3nt: TGCGCCAGCAGCTCGTCTCCCGGGACAGGGTACGAGCAGTACTTC

v_gene: TRBV7-2
d_gene: TRBD1
abundance: NA
j_gene: TRBJ1-1
CDR3aa: CASSLMGQIMNTEAFF
CDR3nt: TGTGCCAGCAGCTTAATGGGACAGATAATGAACACTGAAGCTTTCTTT

v_gene: TRBV6-1
d_gene: NA
abundance: few
j_gene: TRBJ1-1
CDR3aa: CASSAGHLNTEAFF
CDR3nt: TGTGCCAGCAGTGCGGGACACCTGAACACTGAAGCTTTCTTT

v_gene: TRBV6-1
d_gene: NA
abundance: NA
j_gene: TRBJ2-1
CDR3aa: CASSVEGVKQFF
CDR3nt: TGTGCCAGCAGTGTCGAGGGGGTAAAGCAGTTCTTC

v_gene: TRBV10-2
d_gene: NA
abundance: NA
j_gene: TRBJ2-3
CDR3aa: CASRKDADTQYF
CDR3nt: TGCGCCAGCAGAAAGGACGCAGATACGCAGTATTTT

v_gene: TRBV7-2
d_gene: NA
abundance: NA
j_gene: TRBJ1-5
CDR3aa: CASSSLGNQPQHF
CDR3nt: TGTGCCAGCAGCTCATTAGGCAATCAGCCCCAGCATTTT

v_gene: TRBV4-1
d_gene: NA
abundance: NA
j_gene: TRBJ2-7
CDR3aa: CASSQDFGFFDEQYF
CDR3nt: TGCGCCAGCAGCCAAGATTTCGGATTTTTTGACGAGCAGTACTTC

v_gene: TRBV10-2
d_gene: TRBD2
abundance: NA
j_gene: TRBJ2-5
CDR3aa: CASTERGGRGFGETQYF
CDR3nt: TGCGCCAGCACCGAGCGGGGCGGGAGGGGGTTTGGAGAGACCCAGTACTTC

v_gene: TRBV4-3
d_gene: NA
abundance: NA
j_gene: TRBJ1-4
CDR3aa: CASSQDLSRLTNEKLFF
CDR3nt: TGCGCCAGCAGCCAAGATCTGAGCAGATTAACTAATGAAAAACTGTTTTTT

v_gene: TRBV2
d_gene: TRBD2
abundance: NA
j_gene: TRBJ2-1
CDR3aa: CASRVAGGRYNEQFF
CDR3nt: TGTGCCAGCAGGGTAGCGGGAGGGCGTTACAATGAGCAGTTCTTC

v_gene: TRBV7-8
d_gene: NA
abundance: NA
j_gene: TRBJ1-3
CDR3aa: CASSLALHTTGNTIYF
CDR3nt: TGTGCCAGCAGCTTAGCCCTGCATACGACTGGAAACACCATATATTTT

v_gene: TRBV11-2
d_gene: TRBD2
abundance: NA
j_gene: TRBJ2-1
CDR3aa: CASSLLGGRSTSEQFF
CDR3nt: TGTGCCAGCAGCTTACTCGGGGGGAGGAGTACAAGTGAGCAGTTCTTC

v_gene: TRBV7-9
d_gene: TRBD1
abundance: NA
j_gene: TRBJ1-6
CDR3aa: CASSSTRDRSSYNSPLHF
CDR3nt: TGTGCCAGCAGCTCGACCCGGGACAGGAGCTCCTATAATTCACCCCTCCACTTT

v_gene: TRBV19
d_gene: TRBD1
abundance: NA
j_gene: TRBJ1-2
CDR3aa: CASSTKGQGNYGYTF
CDR3nt: TGTGCCAGTAGTACCAAGGGACAGGGAAACTATGGCTACACCTTC

v_gene: TRBV29-1
d_gene: TRBD1
abundance: few
j_gene: TRBJ1-2
CDR3aa: CSGDRGISHGYTF
CDR3nt: TGCAGCGGCGACAGGGGGATATCTCATGGCTACACCTTC